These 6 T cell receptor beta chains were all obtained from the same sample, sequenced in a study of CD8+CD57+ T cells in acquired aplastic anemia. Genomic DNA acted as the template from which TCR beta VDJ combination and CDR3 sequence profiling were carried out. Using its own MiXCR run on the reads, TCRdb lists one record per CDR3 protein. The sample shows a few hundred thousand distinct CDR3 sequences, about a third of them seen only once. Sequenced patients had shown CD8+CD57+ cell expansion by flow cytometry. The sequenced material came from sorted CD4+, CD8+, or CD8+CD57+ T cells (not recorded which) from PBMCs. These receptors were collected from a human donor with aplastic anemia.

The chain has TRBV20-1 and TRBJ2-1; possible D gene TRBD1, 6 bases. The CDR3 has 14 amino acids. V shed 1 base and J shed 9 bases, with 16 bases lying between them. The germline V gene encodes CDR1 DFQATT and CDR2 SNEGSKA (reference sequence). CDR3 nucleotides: TGCAGTGCTAGAGCAACGACAGCCAGGGGTGAGCAGTTCTTC. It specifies CSARATTARGEQFF.

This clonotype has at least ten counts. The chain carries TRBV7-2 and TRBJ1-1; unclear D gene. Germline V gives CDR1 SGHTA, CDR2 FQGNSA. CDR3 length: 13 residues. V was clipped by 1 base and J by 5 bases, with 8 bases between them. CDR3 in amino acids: CASSLVFGTEAFF. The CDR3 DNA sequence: TGTGCCAGCAGCTTAGTATTCGGGACTGAAGCTTTCTTT. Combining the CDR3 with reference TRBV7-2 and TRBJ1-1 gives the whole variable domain GAGVSQSPSNKVTEKGKDVELRCDPISGHTALYWYRQSLGQGLEFLIYFQGNSAPDKSGLPSDRFSAERTGGSVSTLTIQRTQQEDSAVYLCASSLVFGTEAFFGQGTRLTVV.

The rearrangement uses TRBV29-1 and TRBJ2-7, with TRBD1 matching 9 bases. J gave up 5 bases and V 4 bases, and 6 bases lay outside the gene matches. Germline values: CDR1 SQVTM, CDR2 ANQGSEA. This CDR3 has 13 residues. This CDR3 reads CSVAATGGDEQYF. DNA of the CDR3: TGCAGCGTTGCAGCGACAGGGGGGGACGAGCAGTACTTC.

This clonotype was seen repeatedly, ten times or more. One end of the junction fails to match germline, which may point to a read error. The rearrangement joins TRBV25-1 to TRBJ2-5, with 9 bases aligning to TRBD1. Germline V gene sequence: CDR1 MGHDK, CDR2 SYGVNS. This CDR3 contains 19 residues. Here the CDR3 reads CASSVGQGVPMGNQATQYF. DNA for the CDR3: TGTGCCAGCAGTGTGGGACAGGGAGTCCCAATGGGGAACCAAGCGACCCAGTACTTC.

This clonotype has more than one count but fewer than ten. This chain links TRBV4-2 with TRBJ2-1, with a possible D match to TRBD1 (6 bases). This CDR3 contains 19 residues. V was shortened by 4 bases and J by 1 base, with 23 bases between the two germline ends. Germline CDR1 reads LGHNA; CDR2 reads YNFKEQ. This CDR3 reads CASSPFSRTGSISYNEQFF. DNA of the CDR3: TGTGCCAGCAGCCCCTTCTCTCGTACAGGGTCTATATCCTACAATGAGCAGTTCTTC.

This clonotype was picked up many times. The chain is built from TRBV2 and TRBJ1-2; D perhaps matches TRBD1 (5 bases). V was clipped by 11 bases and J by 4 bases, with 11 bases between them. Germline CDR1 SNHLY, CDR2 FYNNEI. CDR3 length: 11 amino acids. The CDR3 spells CAGQQSYGYTF. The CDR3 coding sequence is TGTGCCGGACAACAGAGCTATGGCTACACCTTC. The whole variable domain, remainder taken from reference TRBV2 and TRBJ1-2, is EPEVTQTPSHQVTQMGQEVILRCVPISNHLYFYWYRQILGQKVEFLVSFYNNEISEKSEIFDDQFSVERPDGSNFTLKIRSTKLEDSAMYFCAGQQSYGYTFGSGTRLTVV.